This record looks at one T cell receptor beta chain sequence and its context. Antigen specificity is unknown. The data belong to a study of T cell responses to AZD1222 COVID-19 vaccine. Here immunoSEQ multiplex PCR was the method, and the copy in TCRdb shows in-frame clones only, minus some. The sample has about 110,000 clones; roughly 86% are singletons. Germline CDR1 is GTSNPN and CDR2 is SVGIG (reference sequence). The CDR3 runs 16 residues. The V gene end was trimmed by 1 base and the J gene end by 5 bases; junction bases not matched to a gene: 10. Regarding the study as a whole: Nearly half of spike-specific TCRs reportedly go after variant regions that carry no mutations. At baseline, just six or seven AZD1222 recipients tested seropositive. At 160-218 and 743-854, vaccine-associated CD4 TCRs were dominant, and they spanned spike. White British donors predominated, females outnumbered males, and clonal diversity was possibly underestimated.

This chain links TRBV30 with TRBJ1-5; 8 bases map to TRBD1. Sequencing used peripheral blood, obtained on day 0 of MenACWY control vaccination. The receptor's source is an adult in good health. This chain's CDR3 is CAWSEIYRGIDQPQHF. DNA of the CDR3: TGTGCCTGGAGTGAGATCTACAGGGGGATTGATCAGCCCCAGCATTTT.